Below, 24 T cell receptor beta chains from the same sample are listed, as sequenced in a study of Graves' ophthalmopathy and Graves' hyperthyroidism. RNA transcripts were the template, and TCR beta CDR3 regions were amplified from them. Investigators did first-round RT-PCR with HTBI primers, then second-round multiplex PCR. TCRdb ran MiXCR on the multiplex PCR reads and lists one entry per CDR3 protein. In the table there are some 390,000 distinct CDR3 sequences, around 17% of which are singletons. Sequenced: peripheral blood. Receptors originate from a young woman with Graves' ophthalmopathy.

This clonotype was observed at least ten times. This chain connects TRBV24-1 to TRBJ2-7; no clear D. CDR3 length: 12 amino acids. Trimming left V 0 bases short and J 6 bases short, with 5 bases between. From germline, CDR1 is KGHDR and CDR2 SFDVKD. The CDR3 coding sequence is TGTGCCACCAGTGATTTGCCAGGCGAGCAGTACTTC. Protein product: CATSDLPGEQYF.

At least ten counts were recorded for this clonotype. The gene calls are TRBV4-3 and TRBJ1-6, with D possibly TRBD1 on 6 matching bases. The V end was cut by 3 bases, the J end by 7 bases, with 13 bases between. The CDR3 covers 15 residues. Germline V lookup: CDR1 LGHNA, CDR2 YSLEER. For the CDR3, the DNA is TGCGCCAGCAGCCAGGGTGACAGGAGCAATTCACCCCTCCACTTT. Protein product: CASSQGDRSNSPLHF.

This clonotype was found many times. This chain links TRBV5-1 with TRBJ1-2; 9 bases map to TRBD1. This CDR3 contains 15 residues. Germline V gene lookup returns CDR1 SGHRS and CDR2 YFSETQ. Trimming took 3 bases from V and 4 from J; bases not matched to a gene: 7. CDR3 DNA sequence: TGCGCCAGCAGCTACTTACAGGGGGCTGGCTATGGCTACACCTTC. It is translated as CASSYLQGAGYGYTF. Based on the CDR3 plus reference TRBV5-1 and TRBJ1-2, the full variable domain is KAGVTQTPRYLIKTRGQQVTLSCSPISGHRSVSWYQQTPGQGLQFLFEYFSETQRNKGNFPGRFSGRQFSNSRSEMNVSTLELGDSALYLCASSYLQGAGYGYTFGSGTRLTVV.

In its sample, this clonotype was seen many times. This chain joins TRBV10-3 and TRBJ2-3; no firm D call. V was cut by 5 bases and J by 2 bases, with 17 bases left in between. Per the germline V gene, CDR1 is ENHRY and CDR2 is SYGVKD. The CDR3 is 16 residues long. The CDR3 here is CAISSPTNLFTDTQYF. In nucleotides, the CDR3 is TGTGCCATCAGTTCCCCTACCAACCTCTTCACAGATACGCAGTATTTT.

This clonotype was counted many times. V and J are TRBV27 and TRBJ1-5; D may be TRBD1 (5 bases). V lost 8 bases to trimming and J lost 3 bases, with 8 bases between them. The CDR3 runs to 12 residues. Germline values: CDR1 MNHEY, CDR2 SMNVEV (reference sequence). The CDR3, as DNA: TGTGCCAGCGGGGCAGCCAATCAGCCCCAGCATTTT. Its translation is CASGAANQPQHF.

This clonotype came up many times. The CDR3: CASSLWEGTGAEAFF. The DNA for the CDR3 is TGTGCCAGCAGCTTATGGGAGGGGACGGGCGCTGAAGCTTTCTTT. The chain employs TRBV11-2 and TRBJ1-1; a weak D match, TRBD1 (5 bases). The V and J ends lost 2 bases and 6 bases respectively, with 16 bases between them. This CDR3 is 15 amino acids long. Germline CDR1 reads SGHAT; CDR2 reads FQNNGV.

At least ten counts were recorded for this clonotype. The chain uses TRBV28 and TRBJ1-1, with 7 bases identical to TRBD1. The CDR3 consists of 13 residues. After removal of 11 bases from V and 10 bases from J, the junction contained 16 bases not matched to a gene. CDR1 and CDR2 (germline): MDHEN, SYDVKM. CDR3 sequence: CAYSTGPRQRAFF. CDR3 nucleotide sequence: TGTGCCTATTCGACAGGGCCCCGGCAAAGAGCTTTCTTT.

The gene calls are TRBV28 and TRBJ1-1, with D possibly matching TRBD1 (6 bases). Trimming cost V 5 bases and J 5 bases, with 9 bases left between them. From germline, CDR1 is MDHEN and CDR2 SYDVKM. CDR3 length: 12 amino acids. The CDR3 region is CASSRGWTEAFF. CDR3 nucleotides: TGTGCCAGCAGTAGGGGGTGGACTGAAGCTTTCTTT.

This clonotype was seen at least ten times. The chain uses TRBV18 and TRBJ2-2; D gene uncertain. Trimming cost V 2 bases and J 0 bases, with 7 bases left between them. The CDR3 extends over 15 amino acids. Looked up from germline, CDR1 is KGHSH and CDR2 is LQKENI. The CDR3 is CASSPIRTNTGELFF. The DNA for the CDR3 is TGTGCCAGCTCACCAATCCGAACGAACACCGGGGAGCTGTTTTTT.

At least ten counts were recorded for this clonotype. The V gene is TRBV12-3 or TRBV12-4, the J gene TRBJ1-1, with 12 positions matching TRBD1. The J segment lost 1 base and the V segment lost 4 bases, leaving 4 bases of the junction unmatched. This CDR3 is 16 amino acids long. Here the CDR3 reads CASSSGTGGPNTEAFF. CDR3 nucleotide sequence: TGTGCCAGCAGTTCCGGGACAGGGGGCCCGAACACTGAAGCTTTCTTT.

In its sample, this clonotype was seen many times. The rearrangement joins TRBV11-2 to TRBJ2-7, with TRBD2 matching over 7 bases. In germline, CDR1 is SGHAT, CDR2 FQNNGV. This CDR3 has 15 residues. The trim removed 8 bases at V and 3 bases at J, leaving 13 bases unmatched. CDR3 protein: CASARGVSLLYEQYF. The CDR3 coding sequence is TGTGCCAGCGCTCGGGGGGTGTCTCTCCTCTACGAGCAGTACTTC.

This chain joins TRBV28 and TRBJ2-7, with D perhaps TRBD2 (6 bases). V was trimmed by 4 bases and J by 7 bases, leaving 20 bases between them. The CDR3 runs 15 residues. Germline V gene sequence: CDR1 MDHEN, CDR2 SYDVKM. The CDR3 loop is CASSSTGLRRLEQYF. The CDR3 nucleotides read TGTGCCAGCAGTTCGACGGGACTCAGGAGGTTAGAGCAGTACTTC. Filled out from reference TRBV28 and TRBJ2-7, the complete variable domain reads DVKVTQSSRYLVKRTGEKVFLECVQDMDHENMFWYRQDPGLGLRLIYFSYDVKMKEKGDIPEGYSVSREKKERFSLILESASTNQTSMYLCASSSTGLRRLEQYFGPGTRLTVT.

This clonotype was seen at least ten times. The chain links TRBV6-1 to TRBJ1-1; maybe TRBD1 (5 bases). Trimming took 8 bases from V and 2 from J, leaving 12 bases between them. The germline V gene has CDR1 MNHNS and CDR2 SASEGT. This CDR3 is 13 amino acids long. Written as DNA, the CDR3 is TGTGCCAGCTGTCGAGGGGTAAACACTGAAGCTTTCTTT. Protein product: CASCRGVNTEAFF.

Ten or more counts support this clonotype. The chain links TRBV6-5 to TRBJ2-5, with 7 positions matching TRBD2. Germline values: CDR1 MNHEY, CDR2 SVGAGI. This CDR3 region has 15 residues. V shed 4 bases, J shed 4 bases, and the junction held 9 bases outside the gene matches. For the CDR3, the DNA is TGTGCCAGCAGTTCCGGGGGAGGGCGGGGAGAGACCCAGTACTTC. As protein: CASSSGGGRGETQYF.

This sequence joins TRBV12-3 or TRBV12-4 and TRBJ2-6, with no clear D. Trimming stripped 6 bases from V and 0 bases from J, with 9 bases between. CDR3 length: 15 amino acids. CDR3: CASSSAGSGANVLTF. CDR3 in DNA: TGTGCCAGCAGCTCAGCTGGCTCTGGGGCCAACGTCCTGACTTTC.

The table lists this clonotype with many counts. The CDR3 DNA reads TGTGCCAGCAAAAAGCGGGAGAGGTATGAGACCCAGTACTTC. This encodes CASKKRERYETQYF. The chain is built from TRBV6-1 and TRBJ2-5; 8 nucleotides align to TRBD2. Germline V gives CDR1 MNHNS, CDR2 SASEGT. V trimming: 7 bases; J trimming: 5 bases; junction bases outside the gene matches: 9. The CDR3 has 14 amino acids.

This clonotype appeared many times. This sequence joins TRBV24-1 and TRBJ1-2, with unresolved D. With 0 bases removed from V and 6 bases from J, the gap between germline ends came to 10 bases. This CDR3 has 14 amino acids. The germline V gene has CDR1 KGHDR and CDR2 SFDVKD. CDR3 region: CATSDLYGLDGYTF. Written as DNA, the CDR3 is TGTGCCACCAGTGATTTGTACGGGTTGGATGGCTACACCTTC.

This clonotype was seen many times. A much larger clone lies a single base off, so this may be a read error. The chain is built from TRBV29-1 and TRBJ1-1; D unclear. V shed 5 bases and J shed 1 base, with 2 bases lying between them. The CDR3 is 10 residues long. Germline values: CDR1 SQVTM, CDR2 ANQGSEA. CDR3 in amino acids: CSVQNTEAFF. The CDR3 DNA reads TGCAGCGTTCAGAACACTGAAGCTTTCTTT.

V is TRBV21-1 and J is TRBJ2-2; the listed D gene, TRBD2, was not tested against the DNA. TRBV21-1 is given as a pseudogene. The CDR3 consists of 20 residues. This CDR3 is CASRTHPGLAGGRGTGELFF. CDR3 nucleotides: TGTGCCAGCAGGACCCACCCGGGACTAGCGGGCGGACGGGGCACCGGGGAGCTGTTTTTT.

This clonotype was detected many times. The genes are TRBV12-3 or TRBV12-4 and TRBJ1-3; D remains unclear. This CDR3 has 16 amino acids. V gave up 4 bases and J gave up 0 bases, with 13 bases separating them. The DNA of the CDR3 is TGTGCCAGCAGTTGGGGAAGGACGGTCTCTGGAAACACCATATATTTT. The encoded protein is CASSWGRTVSGNTIYF.

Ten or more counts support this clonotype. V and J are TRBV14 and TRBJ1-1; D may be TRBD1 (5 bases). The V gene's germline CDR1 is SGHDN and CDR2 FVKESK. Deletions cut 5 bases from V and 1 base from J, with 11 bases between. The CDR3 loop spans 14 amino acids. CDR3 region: CASSTGGWNTEAFF. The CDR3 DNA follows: TGTGCCAGCAGCACTGGGGGATGGAACACTGAAGCTTTCTTT.

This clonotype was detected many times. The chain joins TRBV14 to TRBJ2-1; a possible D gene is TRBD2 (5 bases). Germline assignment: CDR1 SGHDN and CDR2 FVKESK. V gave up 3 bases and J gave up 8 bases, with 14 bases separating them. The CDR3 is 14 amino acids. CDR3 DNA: TGTGCCAGCAGCCAGGGTATCGGGAACTATGAGCAGTTCTTC. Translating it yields CASSQGIGNYEQFF.

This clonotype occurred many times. CDR3 sequence: CASSVRDTAYEQYF. The CDR3 nucleotides are TGTGCCAGCAGCGTCCGGGACACTGCCTACGAGCAGTACTTC. The chain couples TRBV9 to TRBJ2-7; the D gene is possibly TRBD1 (6 bases). The germline V gene has CDR1 SGDLS and CDR2 YYNGEE. Trimming pared 2 bases from V and 2 bases from J, leaving 11 bases between. This CDR3 is 14 amino acids long.

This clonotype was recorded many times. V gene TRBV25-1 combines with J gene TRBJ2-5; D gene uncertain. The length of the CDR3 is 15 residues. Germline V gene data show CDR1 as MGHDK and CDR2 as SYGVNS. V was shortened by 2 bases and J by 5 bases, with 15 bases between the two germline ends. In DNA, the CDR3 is TGTGCCAGCAGTGAAGCGACCTCCCCGCGGGAGACCCAGTACTTC. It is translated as CASSEATSPRETQYF.